These 25 T cell receptor beta chains share one sample of origin, sequenced in a study of cytomegalovirus exposure and HLA in healthy donors. PCR primers comprised 60 Vbeta and 13 Jbeta primers. Sequencing was performed with immunoSEQ multiplex PCR; in TCRdb, only in-frame clones are kept and a portion is missing. Here the sample spans 120,000 or so clones, roughly 82% being singletons. The sample consisted of PBMCs. Receptors were obtained from a male donor in good health and CMV-seropositive.

The CDR3 nucleotides read TGTGCCAGCAGTCCTTTGGCAGGGGGCAGGGAGACCCAGTACTTC. The encoded protein is CASSPLAGGRETQYF. The chain couples TRBV6-5 to TRBJ2-5; 8 nucleotides align to TRBD1. The J segment lost 5 bases and the V segment lost 5 bases, leaving 10 bases of the junction unmatched. Germline-derived CDR1 and CDR2 are MNHEY and SVGAGI. This CDR3 spans 15 amino acids.

This chain uses TRBV5-4 with TRBJ2-5; tentatively, D is TRBD2 (6 bases). The CDR3 covers 15 residues. V was trimmed by 2 bases and J by 2 bases, leaving 13 bases between them. The germline gives CDR1 SGHNT, CDR2 YYREEE (reference sequence). CDR3 in amino acids: CASSLAGSGQETQYF. The CDR3 DNA is TGTGCCAGCAGCTTAGCGGGCAGCGGACAAGAGACCCAGTACTTC.

The chain has TRBV11-3 and TRBJ2-5; 13 nucleotides match TRBD2. In germline, CDR1 is SGHNT, CDR2 YENEEA. The ends lost 5 bases at V and 1 base at J; junction bases unmatched: 4. The CDR3 length is 16 residues. CDR3 amino acids: CASSPGLAGVQETQYF. CDR3 DNA: TGTGCCAGCAGCCCAGGACTAGCGGGGGTCCAAGAGACCCAGTACTTC. Looking up the rest from reference TRBV11-3 and TRBJ2-5 gives the full variable domain: EAGVVQSPRYKIIEKKQPVAFWCNPISGHNTLYWYLQNLGQGPELLIRYENEEAVDDSQLPKDRFSAERLKGVDSTLKIQPAELGDSAVYLCASSPGLAGVQETQYFGPGTRLLVL.

V usage is TRBV7-3 and J usage is TRBJ2-7; 13 positions agree with TRBD2. The CDR3 runs 16 residues. V lost 2 bases and J lost 2; bases outside the gene matches: 3. Germline V gives CDR1 SGHTA, CDR2 FQGTGA. CDR3 residues: CASSLEGTSGAYEQYF. DNA for the CDR3: TGTGCCAGCAGCTTAGAAGGGACTAGCGGGGCCTACGAGCAGTACTTC.

This rearrangement joins TRBV25-1 to TRBJ2-2; 9 bases are shared with TRBD1. Trimming removed 8 bases from V and 1 base from J; junction bases left unmatched: 11. The CDR3 contains 17 residues. Germline loops: CDR1 MGHDK, CDR2 SYGVNS. The CDR3 here is CASGDRGLLENTGELFF. DNA for the CDR3: TGTGCCAGCGGAGACAGGGGGTTACTCGAGAACACCGGGGAGCTGTTTTTT.

V usage is TRBV2 and J usage is TRBJ2-5; TRBD2 is a possible D gene (6 bases). Judging by the DNA end, TRBJ2-7 fits better; the J call may be wrong. Germline CDR1 SNHLY, CDR2 FYNNEI. CDR3 length equals 15 residues. The CDR3 coding sequence is TGTGCCAGCAGTGGAGGCCTAGCGAACAACTACGAGCAGTACTTC. Translating gives CASSGGLANNYEQYF.

The genes are TRBV4-3 and TRBJ1-1, with 7 bases fitting TRBD1. Trimming removed 5 bases from V and 4 bases from J; junction bases left unmatched: 7. The CDR3 spans 14 residues. Germline V CDR1 and CDR2: LGHNA, YSLEER. CDR3 nucleotides: TGCGCCAGCAGCGGTCGCCGGGACAGCACTGAAGCTTTCTTT. This translates into CASSGRRDSTEAFF.

This clone was seen more than once but under ten times. V and J are TRBV10-2 and TRBJ2-2; 7 nucleotides line up with TRBD1. CDR3 length: 15 residues. V gave up 8 bases and J gave up 1 base; unmatched junction bases: 7. Germline-derived CDR1 and CDR2 are WSHSY and SAAADI. CDR3 protein: CASDERTGNTGELFF. The CDR3 coding sequence is TGCGCCAGCGATGAGAGGACAGGGAACACCGGGGAGCTGTTTTTT.

J is TRBJ2-5 and V is TRBV6-1, with unresolved D. Trimming removed 1 base at V and 4 bases at J, with 7 bases between. The CDR3 is 13 amino acids. CDR1 MNHNS and CDR2 SASEGT come from the germline V gene. This chain's CDR3 is CASSEVRLETQYF. The CDR3 nucleotides read TGTGCCAGCAGTGAAGTGCGGCTAGAGACCCAGTACTTC.

The J gene is TRBJ2-7, the V gene TRBV6-5; D is possibly TRBD2 (5 bases). Germline V gene lookup returns CDR1 MNHEY and CDR2 SVGAGI. The CDR3 length is 13 residues. Trimming took off 5 bases at V and 3 bases at J, with 11 bases between the two ends. CDR3 protein: CASSPYAGYEQYF. The CDR3 DNA follows: TGTGCCAGCAGTCCATACGCGGGCTACGAGCAGTACTTC.

This sequence joins TRBV5-1 and TRBJ2-1, with 10 bases fitting TRBD1. V was clipped by 4 bases and J by 8 bases; unmatched bases: 9. CDR1 is SGHRS, CDR2 YFSETQ, per germline. The length of the CDR3 is 15 residues. In nucleotides, the CDR3 is TGCGCCAGCAGCCCCCTGGGGACAGGGGCACATGAGCAGTTCTTC. Encoded protein: CASSPLGTGAHEQFF.

The CDR3 loop is CASSQVGRATGELFF. The CDR3 coding sequence is TGCGCCAGCAGCCAAGTAGGCAGGGCCACCGGGGAGCTGTTTTTT. J is TRBJ2-2 and V is TRBV4-1; D may be TRBD1 (5 bases). With 1 base removed from V and 4 bases from J, the gap between germline ends came to 10 bases. The CDR3 has 15 amino acids. The germline V gene has CDR1 MGHRA and CDR2 YSYEKL.

This clone was detected only once. The V and J genes are TRBV2 and TRBJ1-1; maybe TRBD1 (6 bases). The V and J ends lost 4 bases and 4 bases respectively, with 10 bases between them. The germline gives CDR1 SNHLY, CDR2 FYNNEI. This CDR3 has 13 amino acids. This CDR3 reads CASSVWGPTEAFF. In DNA, the CDR3 is TGTGCCAGCAGTGTTTGGGGGCCCACTGAAGCTTTCTTT.

This chain connects TRBV13 to TRBJ2-1; no reliable D call. This CDR3 comprises 14 residues. V was clipped by 3 bases and J by 5 bases, with 11 bases between them. Germline V gene lookup returns CDR1 PRHDT and CDR2 FYEKMQ (reference sequence). Here the CDR3 DNA reads TGTGCCAGCAGCTTTGACTCCCGGGACAATGAGCAGTTCTTC. This gives the protein CASSFDSRDNEQFF.

The chain has TRBV18 and TRBJ1-3; TRBD1 matches at 7 bases. Per the germline V gene, CDR1 is KGHSH and CDR2 is LQKENI. V lost 3 bases, J lost 4 bases, and 9 bases stayed unmatched. CDR3 length: 16 residues. CDR3 amino acids: CASSPTAQGKGNTIYF. DNA of the CDR3: TGTGCCAGCTCACCGACCGCACAGGGGAAAGGAAACACCATATATTTT. Together with reference TRBV18 and TRBJ1-3, the CDR3 gives the full variable domain: NAGVMQNPRHLVRRRGQEARLRCSPMKGHSHVYWYRQLPEEGLKFMVYLQKENIIDESGMPKERFSAEFPKEGPSILRIQQVVRGDSAAYFCASSPTAQGKGNTIYFGEGSWLTVV.

This chain uses TRBV7-9 with TRBJ1-2, with unresolved D. The CDR3 covers 13 residues. Germline CDR1 reads SEHNR; CDR2 reads FQNEAQ (reference sequence). Trimming took 2 bases from V and 2 from J, leaving 6 bases between them. CDR3 in amino acids: CASSLNGNYGYTF. The CDR3 DNA reads TGTGCCAGCAGCTTAAACGGGAACTATGGCTACACCTTC.

This clone was counted between two and nine times. Sequence at one end of the junction differs from germline and may be a read error. The J gene is TRBJ1-5, the V gene TRBV7-9; D may be TRBD1 (5 bases). The CDR3 spans 17 residues. The V gene's germline CDR1 is SEHNR and CDR2 FQNEAQ (reference sequence). The DNA of the CDR3 is TGTTCCAGCAGCTACAGGACACCCAATTATAGCAATCAGCCCCAGCATTTT. Amino acid sequence: CSSSYRTPNYSNQPQHF.

V usage is TRBV5-1 and J usage is TRBJ2-2; TRBD2 aligns across 10 bases. The CDR3 contains 16 residues. The J segment lost 3 bases and the V segment lost 1 base, leaving 3 bases of the junction unmatched. Germline V gene lookup returns CDR1 SGHRS and CDR2 YFSETQ. The CDR3 reads CASSLTSGIYTGELFF. Written as DNA, the CDR3 is TGCGCCAGCAGCTTGACTAGCGGGATTTACACCGGGGAGCTGTTTTTT.

The chain is built from TRBV6-6 and TRBJ1-6; D gene unclear. V gave up 2 bases and J gave up 5 bases, with 4 bases separating them. Germline V gene sequence: CDR1 MNHNY, CDR2 SVGAGI (reference sequence). The CDR3 runs 13 residues. The CDR3 reads CASSYVDNSPLHF. The CDR3 DNA reads as TGTGCCAGCAGTTACGTCGATAATTCACCCCTCCACTTT.

This chain links TRBV19 with TRBJ2-7; 9 positions agree with TRBD2. After removal of 5 bases from V and 2 bases from J, the junction contained 7 bases not matched to a gene. CDR3 length equals 15 residues. Germline V gives CDR1 LNHDA, CDR2 SQIVND (reference sequence). The chain's CDR3 is CASSPSGIQAYEQYF. CDR3 sequence (DNA): TGTGCCAGTAGTCCTAGCGGGATTCAAGCCTACGAGCAGTACTTC.

The chain joins TRBV10-2 to TRBJ2-1; no firm D call. Trimming stripped 0 bases from V and 6 bases from J, with 12 bases between. Germline assignment: CDR1 WSHSY and CDR2 SAAADI. The CDR3 consists of 15 residues. The CDR3 region has the DNA TGCGCCAGCAGTGAGTCACGGAACAGAATCAATGAGCAGTTCTTC. This sequence encodes CASSESRNRINEQFF.

The chain joins TRBV21-1 to TRBJ1-2. TRBV21-1 is deemed a pseudogene. CDR3 length: 19 residues. The CDR3 loop reads CASSKYSKGGDNISYGYTF. CDR3 in DNA: TGTGCCAGCAGCAAATACTCGAAAGGGGGGGACAATATAAGCTATGGCTACACCTTC.

This clone was observed a handful of times. The chain recombines TRBV7-9 with TRBJ2-4; TRBD2 matches at 7 bases. The CDR3 consists of 14 residues. Per germline, CDR1 SEHNR and CDR2 FQNEAQ (reference sequence). Trimming cost V 5 bases and J 7 bases; bases outside gene matches: 8. CDR3 in amino acids: CASSQSGRGNIQYF. The CDR3, as DNA: TGTGCCAGCAGCCAATCGGGGAGGGGCAACATTCAGTACTTC.

A few counts support this clone. The CDR3 DNA reads TGTGCCACCAGCAGAGAATTTGGGGGGGGCACTGAAGCTTTCTTT. It yields the protein CATSREFGGGTEAFF. V gene TRBV15 combines with J gene TRBJ1-1, with D possibly being TRBD1 (5 bases). The germline CDR1 and CDR2 sequences are LNHNV and YYDKDF (reference sequence). Trimming pared 0 bases from V and 4 bases from J, leaving 12 bases between. This CDR3 contains 15 residues.

V usage is TRBV6-1 and J usage is TRBJ2-4; 8 nucleotides match TRBD1. CDR1 and CDR2 (germline): MNHNS, SASEGT. The V gene end was trimmed by 0 bases and the J gene end by 5 bases; junction bases not matched to a gene: 3. The CDR3 consists of 15 residues. As DNA, the CDR3 is TGTGCCAGCAGTGAAGCGGTGGGACAGGAAAACATTCAGTACTTC. As protein: CASSEAVGQENIQYF.